This T cell receptor (beta chain) is from a study of T-cell memory formation after mild COVID-19. TCRdb independently ran MiXCR on the 5' RACE reads; one entry per CDR3 protein. This table holds approximately 490,000 distinct CDR3 sequences, just over 20% found once. This clonotype was counted between two and nine times. Sequencing was performed on PBMCs or a T cell subset sorted from them (not recorded which). This TCR was recovered from an adult woman who had mild COVID-19 (a few samples of this study predate the infection). Cell type and time point are not known.

The CDR3 is CASSLEQSYYIQYF. The CDR3 DNA reads TGTGCCAGCAGCTTGGAACAGTCTTACTACATTCAGTACTTC. The chain carries TRBV5-6 and TRBJ2-4; the D is unclear. Germline V gene sequence: CDR1 SGHDT, CDR2 YYEEEE. V lost 0 bases and J 8 bases, leaving 12 bases between the germline ends. The CDR3 spans 14 residues.